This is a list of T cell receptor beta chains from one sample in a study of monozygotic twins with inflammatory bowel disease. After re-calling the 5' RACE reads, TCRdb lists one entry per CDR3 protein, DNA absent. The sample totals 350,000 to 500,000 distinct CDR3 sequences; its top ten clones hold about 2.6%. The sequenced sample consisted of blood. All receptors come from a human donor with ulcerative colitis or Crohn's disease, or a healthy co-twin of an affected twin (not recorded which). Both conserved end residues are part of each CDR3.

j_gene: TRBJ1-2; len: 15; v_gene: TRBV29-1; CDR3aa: CSVAGTSTLGYGYTF
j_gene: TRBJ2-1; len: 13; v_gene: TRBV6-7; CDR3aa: CASSPDGNNEQFF
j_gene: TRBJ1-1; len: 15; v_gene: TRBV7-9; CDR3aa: CASSLGGGLGTEAFF
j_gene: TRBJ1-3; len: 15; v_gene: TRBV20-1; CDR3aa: CSASSPGSSGNTIYF
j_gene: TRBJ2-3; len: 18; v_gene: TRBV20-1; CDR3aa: CSARDRWSGRGLTDTQYF
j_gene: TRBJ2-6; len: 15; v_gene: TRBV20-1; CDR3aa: CSAESGGPGANVLTF
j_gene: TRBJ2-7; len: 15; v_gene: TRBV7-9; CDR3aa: CASSLVGGGASEQYF
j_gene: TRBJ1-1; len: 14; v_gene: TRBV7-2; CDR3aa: CASSFMWGDSEAFF
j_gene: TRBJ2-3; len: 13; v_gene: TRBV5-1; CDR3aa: CAIKGVFVDTQYF
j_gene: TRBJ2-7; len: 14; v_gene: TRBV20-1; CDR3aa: CSAFRLAGFYEQYF
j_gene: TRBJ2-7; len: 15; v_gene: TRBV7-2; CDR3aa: CASSLELGSTYEQYF
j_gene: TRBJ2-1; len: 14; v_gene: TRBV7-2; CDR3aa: CASSLDWVNNEQFF
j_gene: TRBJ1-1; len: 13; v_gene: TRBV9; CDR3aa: CASSVGADFEAFF
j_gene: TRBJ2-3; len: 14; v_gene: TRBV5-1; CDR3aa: CASSFQAGPDTQYF
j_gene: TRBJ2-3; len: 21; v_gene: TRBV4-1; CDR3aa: CASSQGRGASGGAASTDTQYF
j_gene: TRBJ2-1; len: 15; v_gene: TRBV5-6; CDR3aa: CASSLPPSGYNEQFF